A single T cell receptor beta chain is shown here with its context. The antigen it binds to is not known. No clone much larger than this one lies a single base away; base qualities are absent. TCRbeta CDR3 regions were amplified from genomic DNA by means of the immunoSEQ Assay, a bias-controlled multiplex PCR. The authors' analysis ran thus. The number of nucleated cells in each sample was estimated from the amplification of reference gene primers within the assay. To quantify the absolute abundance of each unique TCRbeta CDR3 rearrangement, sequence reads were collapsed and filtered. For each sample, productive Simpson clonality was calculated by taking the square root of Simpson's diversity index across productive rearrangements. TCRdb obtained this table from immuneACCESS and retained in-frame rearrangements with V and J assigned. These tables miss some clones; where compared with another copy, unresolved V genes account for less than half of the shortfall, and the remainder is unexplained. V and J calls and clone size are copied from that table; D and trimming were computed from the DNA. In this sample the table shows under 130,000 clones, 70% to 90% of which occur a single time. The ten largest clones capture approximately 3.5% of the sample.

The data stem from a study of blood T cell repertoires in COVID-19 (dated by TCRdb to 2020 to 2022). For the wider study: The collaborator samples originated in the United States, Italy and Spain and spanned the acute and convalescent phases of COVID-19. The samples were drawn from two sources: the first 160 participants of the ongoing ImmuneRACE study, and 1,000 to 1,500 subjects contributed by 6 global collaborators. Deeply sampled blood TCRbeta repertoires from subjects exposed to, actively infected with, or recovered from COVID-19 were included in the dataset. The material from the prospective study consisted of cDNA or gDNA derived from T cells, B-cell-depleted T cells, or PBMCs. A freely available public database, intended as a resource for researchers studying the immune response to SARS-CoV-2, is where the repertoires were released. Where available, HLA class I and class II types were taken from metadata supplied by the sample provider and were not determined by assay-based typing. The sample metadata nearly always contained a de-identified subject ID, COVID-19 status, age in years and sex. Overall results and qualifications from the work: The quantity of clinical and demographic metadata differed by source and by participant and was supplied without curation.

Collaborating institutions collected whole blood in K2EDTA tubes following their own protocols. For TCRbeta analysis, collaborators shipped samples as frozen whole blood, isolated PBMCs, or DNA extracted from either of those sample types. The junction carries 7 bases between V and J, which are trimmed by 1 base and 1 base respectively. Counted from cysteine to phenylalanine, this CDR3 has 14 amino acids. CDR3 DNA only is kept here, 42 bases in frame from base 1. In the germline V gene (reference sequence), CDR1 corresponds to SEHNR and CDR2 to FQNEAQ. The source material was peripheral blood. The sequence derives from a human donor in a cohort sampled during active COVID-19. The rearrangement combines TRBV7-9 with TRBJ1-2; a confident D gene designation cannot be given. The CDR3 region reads CASSLVVNNYGYTF. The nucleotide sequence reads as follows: TGTGCCAGCAGCTTAGTAGTCAATAACTATGGCTACACCTTC.